This T cell receptor (beta chain) was observed in a study of T cells in Graves' hyperthyroidism and ophthalmopathy. This clonotype was seen many times. Its target is unknown. Authors of the study amplified TCR beta CDR3 regions from RNA transcripts. The HTBI set primed first-round TCR CDR3 RT-PCR. TCRdb re-called the multiplex PCR reads with MiXCR, one entry per CDR3 protein. Altogether approximately 100,000 distinct CDR3 sequences are present, roughly 50% being singletons, with the ten largest covering under 30%. Looked up from germline, CDR1 is DFQATT and CDR2 is SNEGSKA (reference sequence). The CDR3 has 16 amino acids. With V trimmed by 0 bases and J by 2 bases, 4 bases remained unmatched. Study observations and caveats: Appearing also in blood were most of the thyroid clonotypes expanded above 0.001.

The study defined stable Graves' hyperthyroidism as no ophthalmopathy progression within 18 months. The sequenced material came from blood. The chain combines TRBV20-1 with TRBJ2-1, with 10 nucleotides matching TRBD2. The source is a man aged 35 to 55 with Graves' hyperthyroidism. CDR3 coding DNA: TGCAGTGCTAGAGATCCCAGCGGGAGGGCCTACAATGAGCAGTTCTTC. It yields the protein CSARDPSGRAYNEQFF.